The clone carrying this T cell receptor beta chain was observed a few times. The antigen is not known. The data derive from a study of beta chain features in type 1 diabetes. The entirety of the isolated RNA underwent reverse transcription, so expressed TCRB transcripts were sequenced. Libraries were prepared by immunoSEQ multiplex PCR; TCRdb keeps only in-frame clonotypes and omits some of them. The sample shows around 240,000 clones, 9% to 10% of them seen only once. CDR1 is LNHDA, CDR2 SQIVND, per germline (reference sequence). Unmatched junction bases numbered 10, after V lost 9 bases and J lost 6 bases. The CDR3 covers 14 residues. Whole-study findings and limits: cDNA-based sequencing might over-represent cells highly expressing TCR.

Stem cell-like memory, regulatory, central memory and naive CD4+ cells were sorted via CD45RO/CCR7/CD25/CD127/CD95/CD27. Sort purity for all populations was recorded as exceeding 98%. This receptor was identified in a woman under 30 in good health. This chain connects TRBV19 to TRBJ1-2; 10 bases line up with TRBD1. Input material: naive CD4+ T cells from blood. The CDR3 nucleotides are TGTGCCAGCGGCATGGGACAGGGGAGGGATGGCTACACCTTC. Protein: CASGMGQGRDGYTF.